This entry lists 10 T cell receptor beta chains sequenced from one sample in a study of T cells in localized non-small cell lung cancer. TCRdb's table, derived via immunoSEQ multiplex PCR, lists solely in-frame clones and lacks some. In the table there are 70,000 or so clones, approximately 88% of which are singletons. The sample here was peripheral blood, taken before any cancer treatment. The receptors derive from a female donor of 60 years or more with stage I lung adenocarcinoma.

The V and J genes are TRBV2 and TRBJ1-5, with a tentative D call TRBD1 (5 bases). V lost 2 bases to trimming and J lost 6 bases, with 11 bases between them. The germline V gene encodes CDR1 SNHLY and CDR2 FYNNEI. The CDR3 length is 14 residues. The CDR3 reads CASSESGFGQPQHF. DNA for the CDR3: TGTGCCAGCAGTGAATCAGGGTTCGGTCAGCCCCAGCATTTT.

The rearrangement joins TRBV7-8 to TRBJ2-3; D is perhaps TRBD1 (6 bases). The CDR3 has 15 amino acids. CDR1 and CDR2 (germline): SGHVS, FQNEAQ. Trimming cost V 4 bases and J 5 bases, with 16 bases left between them. Here the CDR3 reads CASSSETGVEDTQYF. CDR3 nucleotides: TGTGCCAGCAGCTCAGAGACAGGAGTGGAAGATACGCAGTATTTT.

The chain uses TRBV2 and TRBJ2-5; possibly TRBD2 for D (6 bases). CDR3 length equals 12 residues. The V gene's germline CDR1 is SNHLY and CDR2 FYNNEI. The V gene lost 7 bases and the J gene lost 10 bases, with 16 bases spanning the gap. The CDR3 loop reads CASTAVRGDQYF. CDR3 sequence (DNA): TGTGCCAGCACCGCGGTGCGGGGCGACCAGTACTTC.

The chain combines TRBV11-2 with TRBJ2-1, with TRBD2 matching over 7 bases. CDR1 and CDR2 (germline): SGHAT, FQNNGV. This CDR3 is built from 15 residues. V lost 1 base, J lost 4 bases, and 4 bases stayed unmatched. CDR3 amino acids: CASSLVGLEYNEQFF. The CDR3 DNA follows: TGTGCCAGCAGCTTAGTCGGACTAGAGTACAATGAGCAGTTCTTC. Full variable domain (rest looked up from reference TRBV11-2 and TRBJ2-1): EAGVAQSPRYKIIEKRQSVAFWCNPISGHATLYWYQQILGQGPKLLIQFQNNGVVDDSQLPKDRFSAERLKGVDSTLKIQPAKLEDSAVYLCASSLVGLEYNEQFFGPGTRLTVL.

This clone was counted a few times. The chain employs TRBV6-5 and TRBJ1-6, with D uncertain. The CDR3 is made up of 16 amino acids. Trimming stripped 0 bases from V and 5 bases from J, with 11 bases between. Per germline, CDR1 MNHEY and CDR2 SVGAGI. This CDR3 reads CASSYSLQNNNSPLHF. CDR3 DNA sequence: TGTGCCAGCAGTTACTCGCTGCAGAACAATAATTCACCCCTCCACTTT.

The gene calls are TRBV5-4 and TRBJ2-5; TRBD2 aligns across 11 bases. Germline-derived CDR1 and CDR2 are SGHNT and YYREEE (reference sequence). CDR3 length: 15 residues. J lost 2 bases, V lost 2 bases, and 2 bases had no gene match. CDR3 sequence (DNA): TGTGCCAGCAGCTTCCGACTAGCGGGGCAAGAGACCCAGTACTTC. As protein: CASSFRLAGQETQYF.

The chain employs TRBV28 and TRBJ2-5; 7 nucleotides agree with TRBD1. There are 16 residues in the CDR3. Trimming cost V 3 bases and J 2 bases; bases outside gene matches: 9. Germline V gene lookup returns CDR1 MDHEN and CDR2 SYDVKM. The CDR3 is CASSFRLGRGQETQYF. The CDR3 DNA reads TGTGCCAGCAGTTTTAGGTTGGGCAGGGGGCAAGAGACCCAGTACTTC.

The chain combines TRBV2 with TRBJ2-3, with 13 nucleotides matching TRBD2. The CDR3 is 13 amino acids. Germline V CDR1 and CDR2: SNHLY, FYNNEI. Germline trimming cut 6 bases from V and 14 bases from J; bases unmatched to any gene: 8. The CDR3, as DNA: TGTGCCAGCAGAGAGACTAGCGGGGGGCGCGGGTATTTT. It translates to CASRETSGGRGYF.

The genes are TRBV14 and TRBJ2-1; TRBD2 is a possible D gene (6 bases). Deletions cut 0 bases from V and 8 bases from J, with 17 bases between. The CDR3 is 16 amino acids. Germline V gene sequence: CDR1 SGHDN, CDR2 FVKESK. CDR3 in amino acids: CASSQDHRRGFDEQFF. For the CDR3, the DNA is TGTGCCAGCAGCCAAGACCACAGGAGGGGTTTCGATGAGCAGTTCTTC.

The chain combines TRBV28 with TRBJ1-2; 7 bases align to TRBD1. Germline V lookup: CDR1 MDHEN, CDR2 SYDVKM. CDR3 length equals 13 residues. V shed 5 bases, J shed 3 bases, and the junction held 3 bases outside the gene matches. The CDR3 loop is CASSPQGDYGYTF. The CDR3 bases are TGTGCCAGCAGTCCTCAGGGGGACTATGGCTACACCTTC.